This TCR beta chain is drawn from a study of blood T cell repertoires in COVID-19. Study at large: Researchers got acute and convalescent COVID-19 samples from the United States, Italy and Spain. T cells, B-cell-depleted T cells, or PBMCs supplied cDNA or gDNA.

This CDR3 region has 16 residues. Germline CDR1 ENHRY, CDR2 SYGVKD. Trimming removed 6 bases at V and 7 bases at J, with 19 bases between. Authors' analysis steps: Amplified reference gene primers provided the basis for estimating nucleated cell counts. TCRdb's copy holds only in-frame clones and misses some; the assay was immunoSEQ multiplex PCR. Clonal size and the V and J genes are those of that table, whereas D and trimming came from the DNA. The sample carries about 270,000 clones, approximately 86% recorded once. The sequence was collected from a woman between 45 and 60 years old with active or convalescent COVID-19. The source material was peripheral blood. This sequence joins TRBV10-3 and TRBJ1-6, with a tentative D call TRBD1 (5 bases). In DNA form, the CDR3 reads TGTGCCATCAGCCAGGACGGGGGGTGGAAAAATTCACCCCTCCACTTT. As protein: CAISQDGGWKNSPLHF.